Listed here is a single T cell receptor beta chain. CDR3 size: 12 residues. V lost 0 bases, J lost 12 bases, and 11 bases lay in between. Germline V lookup: CDR1 GTSNPN, CDR2 SVGIG (reference sequence). Per the original data handling: Reference gene primer amplification yielded estimated nucleated cell counts. Measured with immunoSEQ multiplex PCR; TCRdb has only the in-frame clones, and not every one. The V and J calls and clone size were taken over from that table, and D and trimming were inferred from the DNA. This table holds approximately 290,000 clones, 80% to 90% found once. This entry belongs to a study of blood T cell repertoires in COVID-19. Study summary: PBMCs, B-cell-depleted T cells, or T cells were the source of the cDNA or gDNA that made up the material.

Everyone who took part was 18 to 89 years old, and they came from over 20 US areas. The sequenced sample was PBMCs or T cells enriched from blood (not recorded which). This TCR derives from a woman younger than 45 who had recovered from COVID-19. V is TRBV30 and J is TRBJ1-4; maybe TRBD1 (6 bases). The CDR3 DNA is TGTGCCTGGAGTGTACGGAAGGGGGAACTGTTTTTT. Translation: CAWSVRKGELFF. Supplemented by reference TRBV30 and TRBJ1-4, the full variable domain reads SQTIHQWPATLVQPVGSPLSLECTVEGTSNPNLYWYRQAAGRGLQLLFYSVGIGQISSEVPQNLSASRPQDRQFILSSKKLLLSDSGFYLCAWSVRKGELFFGSGTQLSVL.